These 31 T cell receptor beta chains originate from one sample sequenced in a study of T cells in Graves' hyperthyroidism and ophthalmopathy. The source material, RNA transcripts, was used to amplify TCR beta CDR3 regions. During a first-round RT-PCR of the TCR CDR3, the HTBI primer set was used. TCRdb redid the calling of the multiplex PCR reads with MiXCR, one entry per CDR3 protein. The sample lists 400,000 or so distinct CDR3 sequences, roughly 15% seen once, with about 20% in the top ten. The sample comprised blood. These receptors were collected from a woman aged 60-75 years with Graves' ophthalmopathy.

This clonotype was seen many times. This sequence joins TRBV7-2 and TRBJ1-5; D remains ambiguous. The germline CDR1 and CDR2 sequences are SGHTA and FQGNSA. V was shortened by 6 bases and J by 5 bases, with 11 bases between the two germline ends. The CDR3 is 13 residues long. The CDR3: CASRPGRDQPQHF. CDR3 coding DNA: TGTGCCAGCAGACCCGGGCGAGATCAGCCCCAGCATTTT.

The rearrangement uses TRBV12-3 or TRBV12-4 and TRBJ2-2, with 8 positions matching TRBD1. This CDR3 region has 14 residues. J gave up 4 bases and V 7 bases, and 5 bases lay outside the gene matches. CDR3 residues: CASTDRGSTGELFF. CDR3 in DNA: TGTGCCAGCACTGACAGGGGAAGCACCGGGGAGCTGTTTTTT.

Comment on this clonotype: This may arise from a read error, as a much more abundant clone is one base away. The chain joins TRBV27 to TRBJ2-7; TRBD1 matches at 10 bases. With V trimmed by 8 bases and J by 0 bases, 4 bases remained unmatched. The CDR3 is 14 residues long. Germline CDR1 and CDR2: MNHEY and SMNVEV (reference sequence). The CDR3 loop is CASRDRGPSYEQYF. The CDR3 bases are TGTGCCAGCCGGGACAGGGGACCCTCCTACGAGCAGTACTTC.

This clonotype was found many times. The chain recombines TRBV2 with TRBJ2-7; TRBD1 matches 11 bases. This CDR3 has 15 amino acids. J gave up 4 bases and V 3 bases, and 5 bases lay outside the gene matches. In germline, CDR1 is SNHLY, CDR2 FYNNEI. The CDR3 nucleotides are TGTGCCAGCAGTGAGGGGACAGGGGGTCCTTACGAGCAGTACTTC. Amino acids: CASSEGTGGPYEQYF.

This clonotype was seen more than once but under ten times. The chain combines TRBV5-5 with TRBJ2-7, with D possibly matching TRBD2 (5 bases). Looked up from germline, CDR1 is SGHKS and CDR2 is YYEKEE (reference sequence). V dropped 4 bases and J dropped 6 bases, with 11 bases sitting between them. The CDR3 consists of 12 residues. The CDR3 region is CASSLGESEQYF. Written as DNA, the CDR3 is TGTGCCAGCAGCCTTGGGGAGTCCGAGCAGTACTTC.

The CDR3 DNA follows: TGTGCCAGCAGCGTAGGGCAGGGGGCAGGGGACACTGAAGCTTTCTTT. Residues: CASSVGQGAGDTEAFF. The chain recombines TRBV9 with TRBJ1-1; 8 positions agree with TRBD1. V shed 0 bases and J 3 bases; nucleotides not matched to a gene: 7. This CDR3 comprises 16 residues. Germline loops: CDR1 SGDLS, CDR2 YYNGEE. Full variable domain (rest looked up from reference TRBV9 and TRBJ1-1): DSGVTQTPKHLITATGQRVTLRCSPRSGDLSVYWYQQSLDQGLQFLIQYYNGEERAKGNILERFSAQQFPDLHSELNLSSLELGDSALYFCASSVGQGAGDTEAFFGQGTRLTVV.

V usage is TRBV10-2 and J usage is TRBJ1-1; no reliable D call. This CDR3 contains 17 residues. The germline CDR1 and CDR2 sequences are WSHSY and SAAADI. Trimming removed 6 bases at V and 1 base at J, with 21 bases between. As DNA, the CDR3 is TGCGCCAGCAGCCACCCCATGCTATCGACGGAGAACACTGAAGCTTTCTTT. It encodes CASSHPMLSTENTEAFF.

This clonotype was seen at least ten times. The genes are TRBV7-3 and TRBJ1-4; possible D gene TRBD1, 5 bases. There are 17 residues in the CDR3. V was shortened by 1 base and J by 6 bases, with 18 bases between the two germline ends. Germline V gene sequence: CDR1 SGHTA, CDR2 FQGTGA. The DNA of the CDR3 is TGTGCCAGCAGCTTAAGCCTAACAGGATTGGAGGATGAAAAACTGTTTTTT. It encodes CASSLSLTGLEDEKLFF.

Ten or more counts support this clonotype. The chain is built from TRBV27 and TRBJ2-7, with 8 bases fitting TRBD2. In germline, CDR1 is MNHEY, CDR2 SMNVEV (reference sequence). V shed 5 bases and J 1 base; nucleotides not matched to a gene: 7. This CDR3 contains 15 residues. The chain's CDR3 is CASSDGTRASYEQYF. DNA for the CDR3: TGTGCCAGCAGTGATGGGACTAGGGCATCCTACGAGCAGTACTTC.

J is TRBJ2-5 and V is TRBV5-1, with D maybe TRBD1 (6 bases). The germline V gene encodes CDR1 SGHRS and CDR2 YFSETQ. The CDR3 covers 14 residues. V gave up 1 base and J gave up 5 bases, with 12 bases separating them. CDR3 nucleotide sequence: TGCGCCAGCAGCTTGAATTCAGGGGTTGAGACCCAGTACTTC. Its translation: CASSLNSGVETQYF.

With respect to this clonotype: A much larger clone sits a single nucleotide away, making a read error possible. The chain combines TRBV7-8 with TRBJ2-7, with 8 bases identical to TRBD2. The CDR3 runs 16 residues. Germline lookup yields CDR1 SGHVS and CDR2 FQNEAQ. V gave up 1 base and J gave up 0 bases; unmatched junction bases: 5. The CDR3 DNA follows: TGTGCCAGCAGCTTAGGGACTAGCTCGACCTCCTACGAGCAGTACTTC. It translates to CASSLGTSSTSYEQYF. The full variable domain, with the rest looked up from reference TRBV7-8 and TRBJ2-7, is GAGVSQSPRYKVAKRGQDVALRCDPISGHVSLFWYQQALGQGPEFLTYFQNEAQLDKSGLPSDRFFAERPEGSVSTLKIQRTQQEDSAVYLCASSLGTSSTSYEQYFGPGTRLTVT.

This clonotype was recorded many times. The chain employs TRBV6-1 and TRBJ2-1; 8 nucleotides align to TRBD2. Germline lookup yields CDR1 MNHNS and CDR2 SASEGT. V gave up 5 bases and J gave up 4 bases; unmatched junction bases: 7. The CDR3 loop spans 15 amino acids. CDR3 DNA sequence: TGTGCCAGCAGTTCAAGCGGGAGTACGTACAATGAGCAGTTCTTC. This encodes CASSSSGSTYNEQFF.

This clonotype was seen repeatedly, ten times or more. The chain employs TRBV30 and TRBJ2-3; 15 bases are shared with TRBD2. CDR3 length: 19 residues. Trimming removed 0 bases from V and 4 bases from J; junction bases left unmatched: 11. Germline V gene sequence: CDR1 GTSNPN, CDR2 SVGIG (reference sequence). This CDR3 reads CAWSVFSGLAGGPPDTQYF. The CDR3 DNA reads TGTGCCTGGAGTGTATTTTCGGGACTAGCGGGAGGCCCGCCAGATACGCAGTATTTT. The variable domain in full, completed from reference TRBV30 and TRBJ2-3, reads SQTIHQWPATLVQPVGSPLSLECTVEGTSNPNLYWYRQAAGRGLQLLFYSVGIGQISSEVPQNLSASRPQDRQFILSSKKLLLSDSGFYLCAWSVFSGLAGGPPDTQYFGPGTRLTVL.

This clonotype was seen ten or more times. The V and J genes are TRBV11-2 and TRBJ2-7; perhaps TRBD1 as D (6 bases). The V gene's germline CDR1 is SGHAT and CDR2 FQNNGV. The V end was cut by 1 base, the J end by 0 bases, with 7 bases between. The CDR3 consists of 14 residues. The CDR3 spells CASSLGQASYEQYF. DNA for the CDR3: TGTGCCAGCAGCTTAGGACAGGCCTCCTACGAGCAGTACTTC.

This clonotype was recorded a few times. The CDR3 nucleotides are TGTGCCAGCAGTTTCGGGGATTCCAATCAGCCCCAGCATTTT. Translated: CASSFGDSNQPQHF. The chain links TRBV28 to TRBJ1-5; D uncertain. There are 14 residues in the CDR3. Germline-derived CDR1 and CDR2 are MDHEN and SYDVKM. The ends were cut back, 3 bases at V and 3 bases at J, with 9 bases in the middle.

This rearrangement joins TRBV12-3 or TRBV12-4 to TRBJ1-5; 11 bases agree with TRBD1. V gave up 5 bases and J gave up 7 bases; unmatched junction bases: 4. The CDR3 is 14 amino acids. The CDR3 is CASSRTGGEQPQHF. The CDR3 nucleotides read TGTGCCAGCAGTAGGACAGGGGGCGAACAGCCCCAGCATTTT.

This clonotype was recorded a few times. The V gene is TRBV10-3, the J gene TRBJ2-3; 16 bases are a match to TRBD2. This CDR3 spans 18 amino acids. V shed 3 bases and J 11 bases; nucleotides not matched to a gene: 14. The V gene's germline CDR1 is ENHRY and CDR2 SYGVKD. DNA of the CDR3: TGTGCCATCAGTGAACCACAGGGACTAGCGGGAGGGCGTGGCGGGCAGTATTTT. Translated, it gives CAISEPQGLAGGRGGQYF.

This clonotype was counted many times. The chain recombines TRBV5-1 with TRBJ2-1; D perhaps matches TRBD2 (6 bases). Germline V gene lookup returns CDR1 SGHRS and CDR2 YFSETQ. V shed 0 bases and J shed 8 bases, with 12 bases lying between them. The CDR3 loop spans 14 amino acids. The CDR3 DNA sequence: TGCGCCAGCAGCTTGGGCGCGGGATTGGATGAGCAGTTCTTC. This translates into CASSLGAGLDEQFF.

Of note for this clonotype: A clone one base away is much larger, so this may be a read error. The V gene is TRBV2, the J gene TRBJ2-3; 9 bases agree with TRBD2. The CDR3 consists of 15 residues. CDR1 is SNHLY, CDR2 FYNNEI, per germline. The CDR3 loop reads CASTASGIGTDMQYF. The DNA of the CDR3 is TGTGCCAGCACGGCTAGCGGGATAGGCACAGATATGCAGTATTTT. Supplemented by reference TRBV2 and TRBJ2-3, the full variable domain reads EPEVTQTPSHQVTQMGQEVILRCVPISNHLYFYWYRQILGQKVEFLVSFYNNEISEKSEIFDDQFSVERPDGSNFTLKIRSTKLEDSAMYFCASTASGIGTDMQYFGPGTRLTVL.

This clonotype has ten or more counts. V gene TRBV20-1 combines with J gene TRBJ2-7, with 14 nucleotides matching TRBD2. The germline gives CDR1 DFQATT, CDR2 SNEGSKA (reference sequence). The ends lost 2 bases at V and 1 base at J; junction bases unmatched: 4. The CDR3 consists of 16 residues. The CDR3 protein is CSARKGLAGASYEQYF. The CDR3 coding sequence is TGCAGTGCTAGAAAGGGACTAGCGGGGGCATCCTACGAGCAGTACTTC.

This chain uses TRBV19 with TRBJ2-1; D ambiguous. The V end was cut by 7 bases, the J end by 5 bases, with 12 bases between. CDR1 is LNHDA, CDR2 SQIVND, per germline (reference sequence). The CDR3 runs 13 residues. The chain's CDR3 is CASTWQSHNEQFF. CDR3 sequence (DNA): TGTGCCAGTACGTGGCAGTCCCACAATGAGCAGTTCTTC.

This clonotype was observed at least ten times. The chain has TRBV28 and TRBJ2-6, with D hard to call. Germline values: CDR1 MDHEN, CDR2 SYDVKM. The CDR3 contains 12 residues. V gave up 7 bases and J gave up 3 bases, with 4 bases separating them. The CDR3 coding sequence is TGTGCCAGCAACGTTGGGGCCAACGTCCTGACTTTC. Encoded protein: CASNVGANVLTF.

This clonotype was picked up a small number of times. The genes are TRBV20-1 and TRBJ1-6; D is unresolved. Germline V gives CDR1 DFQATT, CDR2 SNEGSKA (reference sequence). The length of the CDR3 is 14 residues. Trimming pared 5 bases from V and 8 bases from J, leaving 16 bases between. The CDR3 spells CSAPNASPYSPLHF. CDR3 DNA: TGCAGTGCTCCCAATGCCTCCCCCTATTCACCCCTCCACTTT.

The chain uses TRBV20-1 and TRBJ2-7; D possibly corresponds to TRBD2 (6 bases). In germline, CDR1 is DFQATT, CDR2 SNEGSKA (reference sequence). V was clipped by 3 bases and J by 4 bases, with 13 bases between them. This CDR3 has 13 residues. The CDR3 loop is CSASVAGTYEQYF. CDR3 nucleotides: TGCAGTGCTAGTGTGGCAGGGACTTACGAGCAGTACTTC.

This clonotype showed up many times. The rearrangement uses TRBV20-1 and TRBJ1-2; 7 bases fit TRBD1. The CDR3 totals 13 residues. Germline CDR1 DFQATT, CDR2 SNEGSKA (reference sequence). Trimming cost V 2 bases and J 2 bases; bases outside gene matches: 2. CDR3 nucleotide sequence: TGCAGTGCTAGACAGGGGGAGAACTATGGCTACACCTTC. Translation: CSARQGENYGYTF.

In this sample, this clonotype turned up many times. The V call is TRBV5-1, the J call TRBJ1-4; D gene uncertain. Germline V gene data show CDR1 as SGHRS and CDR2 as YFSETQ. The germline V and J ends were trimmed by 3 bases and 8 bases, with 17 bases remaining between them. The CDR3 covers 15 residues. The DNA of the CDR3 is TGCGCCAGCAGCTCCGACGGCCTGCCCCCAGAAAAACTGTTTTTT. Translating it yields CASSSDGLPPEKLFF.

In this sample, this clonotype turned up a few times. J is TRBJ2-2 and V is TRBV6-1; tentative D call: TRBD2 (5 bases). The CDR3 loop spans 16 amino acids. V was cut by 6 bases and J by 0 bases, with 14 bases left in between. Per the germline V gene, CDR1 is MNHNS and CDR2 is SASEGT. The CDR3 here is CASRPDYPSNTGELFF. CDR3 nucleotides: TGTGCCAGCAGACCCGACTACCCCTCGAACACCGGGGAGCTGTTTTTT.

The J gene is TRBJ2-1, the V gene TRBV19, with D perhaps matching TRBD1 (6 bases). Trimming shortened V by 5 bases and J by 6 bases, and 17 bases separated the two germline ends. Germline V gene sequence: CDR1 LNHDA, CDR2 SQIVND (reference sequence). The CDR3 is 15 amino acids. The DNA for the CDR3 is TGTGCCAGTAGTCAGAGGGACACTCTCGCCAATGAGCAGTTCTTC. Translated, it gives CASSQRDTLANEQFF.

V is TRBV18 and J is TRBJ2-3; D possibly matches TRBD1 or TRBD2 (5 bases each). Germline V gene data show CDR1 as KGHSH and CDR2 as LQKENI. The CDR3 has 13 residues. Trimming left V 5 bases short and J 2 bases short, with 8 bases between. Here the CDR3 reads CASSTGTTDTQYF. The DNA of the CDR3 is TGTGCCAGCTCAACCGGGACCACAGATACGCAGTATTTT.

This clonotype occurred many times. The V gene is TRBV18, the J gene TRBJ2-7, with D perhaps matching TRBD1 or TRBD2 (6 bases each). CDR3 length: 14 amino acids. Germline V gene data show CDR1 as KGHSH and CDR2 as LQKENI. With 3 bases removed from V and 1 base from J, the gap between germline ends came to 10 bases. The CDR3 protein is CASSPQGTSYEQYF. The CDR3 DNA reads TGTGCCAGCTCACCCCAGGGGACTTCCTACGAGCAGTACTTC. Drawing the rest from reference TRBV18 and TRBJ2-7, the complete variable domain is NAGVMQNPRHLVRRRGQEARLRCSPMKGHSHVYWYRQLPEEGLKFMVYLQKENIIDESGMPKERFSAEFPKEGPSILRIQQVVRGDSAAYFCASSPQGTSYEQYFGPGTRLTVT.

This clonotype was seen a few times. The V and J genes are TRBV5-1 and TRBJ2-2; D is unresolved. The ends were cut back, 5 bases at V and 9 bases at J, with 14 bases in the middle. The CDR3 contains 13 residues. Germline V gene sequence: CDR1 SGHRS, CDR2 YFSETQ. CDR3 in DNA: TGCGCCAGCAGGCCCCCCGATGACCGGGAGCTGTTTTTT. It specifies CASRPPDDRELFF.